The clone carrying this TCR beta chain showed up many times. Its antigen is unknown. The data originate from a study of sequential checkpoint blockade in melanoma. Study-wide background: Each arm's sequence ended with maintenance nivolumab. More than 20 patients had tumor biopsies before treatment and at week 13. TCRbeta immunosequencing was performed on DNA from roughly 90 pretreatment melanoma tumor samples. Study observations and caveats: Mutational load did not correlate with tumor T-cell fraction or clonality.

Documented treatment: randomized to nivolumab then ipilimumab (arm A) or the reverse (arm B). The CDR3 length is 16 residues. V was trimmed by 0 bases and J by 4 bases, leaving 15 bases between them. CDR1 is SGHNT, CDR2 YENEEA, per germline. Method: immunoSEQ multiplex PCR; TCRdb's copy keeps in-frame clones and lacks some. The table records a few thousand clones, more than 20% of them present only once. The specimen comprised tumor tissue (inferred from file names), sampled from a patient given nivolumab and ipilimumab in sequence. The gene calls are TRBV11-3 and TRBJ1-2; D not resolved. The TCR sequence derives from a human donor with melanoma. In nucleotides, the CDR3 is TGTGCCAGCAGCTTAGAGACCGGCGGGTATGGCTATGGCTACACCTTC. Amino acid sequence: CASSLETGGYGYGYTF.